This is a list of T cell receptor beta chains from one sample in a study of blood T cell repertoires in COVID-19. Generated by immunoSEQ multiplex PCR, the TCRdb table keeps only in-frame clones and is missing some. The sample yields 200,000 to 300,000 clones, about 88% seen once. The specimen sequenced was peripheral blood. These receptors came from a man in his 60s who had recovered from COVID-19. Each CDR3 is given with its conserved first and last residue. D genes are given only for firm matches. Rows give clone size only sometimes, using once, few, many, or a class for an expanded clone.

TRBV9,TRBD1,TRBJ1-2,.,TGTGCCAGCAGCACTAGAAGGGACAGGGGTTTCGGCTACACCTTC,CASSTRRDRGFGYTF
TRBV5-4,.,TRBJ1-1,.,TGTGCCAGCAGCTTGTATCTGGGGGCGACTGAAGCTTTCTTT,CASSLYLGATEAFF
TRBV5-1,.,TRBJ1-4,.,TGCGCCAGCAGCTCCGGGACAACTAATGAAAAACTGTTTTTT,CASSSGTTNEKLFF
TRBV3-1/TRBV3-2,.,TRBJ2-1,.,TGTGCCAGCAGCCGGGCCGGACACCTAGCCTACAATGAGCAGTTCTTC,CASSRAGHLAYNEQFF
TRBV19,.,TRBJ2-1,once,TGTGCCAGTAGTCTAGGCAGGGGCTCCTACAATGAGCAGTTCTTC,CASSLGRGSYNEQFF
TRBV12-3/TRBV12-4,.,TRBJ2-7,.,TGTGCCAGCAGTTTGAGGACAGCCTACGAGCAGTACTTC,CASSLRTAYEQYF
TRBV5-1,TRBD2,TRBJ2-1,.,TGCGCCAGCGGCTTTGTAGCGGGGGGGCCGAATGAGCAGTTCTTC,CASGFVAGGPNEQFF
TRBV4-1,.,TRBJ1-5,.,TGCGCCAGCAGCCAAGATGGGGCAGGGATCCAGCCCCAGCATTTT,CASSQDGAGIQPQHF
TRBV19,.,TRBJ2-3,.,TGTGCCAGTAGTATAGGAGAGACAGTCACTAGCACAGATACGCAGTATTTT,CASSIGETVTSTDTQYF
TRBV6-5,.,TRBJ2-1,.,TGTGCCAGCAGAGATACAGGAAACAATGAGCAGTTCTTC,CASRDTGNNEQFF
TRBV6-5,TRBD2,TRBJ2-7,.,TGTGCCAGCAGTCCTAGCGGGGGGGCTCTATACGAGCAGTACTTC,CASSPSGGALYEQYF
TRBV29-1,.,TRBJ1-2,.,TGCAGCGTCTCTTCTTCCCCAGCTAACTATGGCTACACCTTC,CSVSSSPANYGYTF
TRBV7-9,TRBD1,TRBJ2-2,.,TGTGCCAGCAGCTTACGGACAGGGGTGACCGGGGAGCTGTTTTTT,CASSLRTGVTGELFF
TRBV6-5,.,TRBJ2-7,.,TGTGCCAGCAGACAACAGGGAACCTCCTACGAGCAGTACTTC,CASRQQGTSYEQYF
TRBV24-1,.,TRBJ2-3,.,TGTGCCACCAGTGATGCAGGGGTTGGCGCAGATACGCAGTATTTT,CATSDAGVGADTQYF
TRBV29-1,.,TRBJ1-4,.,TGCAGCGTTACTGGACAGTCAACTAATGAAAAACTGTTTTTT,CSVTGQSTNEKLFF
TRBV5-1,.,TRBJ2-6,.,TGCGCCAGCAGTCCCCCAGGGTTTCCTGGGGCCAACGTCCTGACTTTC,CASSPPGFPGANVLTF
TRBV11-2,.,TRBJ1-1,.,TGTGCCAGCAGCTTAACGGGAATGAACACTGAAGCTTTCTTT,CASSLTGMNTEAFF